Sequencing of this T cell receptor beta chain was carried out in a study of vaccination effects on CD4 cells after COVID-19. Before sequencing, viral peptide pools were used by the ViraFEST assay to expand antigen-specific CD4+ T cells. Cells that had been cultured for approximately eleven days were the source of isolated CD4+ T cells. Nucleocapsid antibody tests were negative, and the vaccine recipients had no prior SARS-CoV-2 infection. They grew approximately 2.1 million PBMC in each well, adding 9.5 to 10 IU/ml IL-2 and about 9.9 ug/ml peptides. This clone has just a few counts. Its antigen is still unknown. Measured with immunoSEQ multiplex PCR; TCRdb has only the in-frame clones, and not every one. This table holds 30,000 to 45,000 clones, around 68% found once. The CDR3 consists of 15 residues. Trimming pared 6 bases from V and 0 bases from J, leaving 12 bases between. CDR1 is MNHEY, CDR2 SVGAGI, per germline.

Sequenced here: CD4+ T cells from PBMCs cultured with SARS-CoV-2 spike peptides, sampled before COVID-19 vaccination. The chain recombines TRBV6-5 with TRBJ1-5; a possible D gene is TRBD1 (6 bases). This sequence was found in a human donor who received a COVID-19 vaccine. The CDR3 loop is CASRVTGYSNQPQHF. The CDR3 DNA reads TGTGCCAGCAGGGTGACAGGATATAGCAATCAGCCCCAGCATTTT.